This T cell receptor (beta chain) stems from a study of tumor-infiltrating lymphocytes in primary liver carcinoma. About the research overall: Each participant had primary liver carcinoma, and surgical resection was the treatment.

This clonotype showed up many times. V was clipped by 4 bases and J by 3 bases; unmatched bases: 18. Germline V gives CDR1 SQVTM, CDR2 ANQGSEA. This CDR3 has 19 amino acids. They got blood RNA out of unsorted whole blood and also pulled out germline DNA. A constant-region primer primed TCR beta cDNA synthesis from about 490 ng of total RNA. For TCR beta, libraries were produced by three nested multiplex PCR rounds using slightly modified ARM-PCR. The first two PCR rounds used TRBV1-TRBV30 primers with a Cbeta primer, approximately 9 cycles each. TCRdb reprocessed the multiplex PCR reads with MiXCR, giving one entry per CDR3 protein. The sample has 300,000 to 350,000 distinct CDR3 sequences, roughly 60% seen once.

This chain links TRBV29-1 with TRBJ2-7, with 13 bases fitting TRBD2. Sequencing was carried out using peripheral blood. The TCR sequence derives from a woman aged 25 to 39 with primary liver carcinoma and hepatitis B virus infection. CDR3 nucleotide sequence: TGCAGCGTTGGAGGACTCGGGAGACTAGCGGGGGGAAAGGACTACGAGCAGTACTTC. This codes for CSVGGLGRLAGGKDYEQYF.